This T cell receptor beta chain was profiled in a study of blood T cell repertoires in COVID-19. Study overall: Nucleic acid was either cDNA or gDNA, and it came from T cells, B-cell-depleted T cells, or PBMCs.

Participants were aged 18 to 89 years from approximately 23 US areas. Losses at the gene ends were 2 bases for V and 5 bases for J; bases not matched to a gene: 1. The CDR3 contains 15 residues. Germline V lookup: CDR1 SEHNR, CDR2 FQNEAQ (reference sequence). Produced via immunoSEQ multiplex PCR; TCRdb's table is partial and in-frame only. The data hold roughly 280,000 clones, with 85% to 90% observed a single time. Only a few counts were recorded for this clone. The clonotype originates from a woman aged 18-29 years who had recovered from COVID-19. Material for sequencing was PBMCs or T cells enriched from blood (not recorded which). This chain uses TRBV7-9 with TRBJ2-2; 11 nucleotides align to TRBD2. The DNA of the CDR3 is TGTGCCAGCAGCTTAAGGACTAGCGGGACCGGGGAGCTGTTTTTT. Protein sequence: CASSLRTSGTGELFF.